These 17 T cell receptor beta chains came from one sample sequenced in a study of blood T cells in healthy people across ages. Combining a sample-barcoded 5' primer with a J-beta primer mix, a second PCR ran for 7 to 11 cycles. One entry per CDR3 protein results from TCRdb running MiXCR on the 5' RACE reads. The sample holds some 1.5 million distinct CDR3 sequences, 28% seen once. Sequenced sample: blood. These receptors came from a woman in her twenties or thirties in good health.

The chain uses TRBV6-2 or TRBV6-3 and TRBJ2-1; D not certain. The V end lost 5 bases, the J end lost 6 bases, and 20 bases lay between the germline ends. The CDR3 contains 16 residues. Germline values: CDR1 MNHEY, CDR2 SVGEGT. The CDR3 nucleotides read TGTGCCAGCAGTACGCGACCCGGAAAGACGGGCAATGAGCAGTTCTTC. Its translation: CASSTRPGKTGNEQFF.

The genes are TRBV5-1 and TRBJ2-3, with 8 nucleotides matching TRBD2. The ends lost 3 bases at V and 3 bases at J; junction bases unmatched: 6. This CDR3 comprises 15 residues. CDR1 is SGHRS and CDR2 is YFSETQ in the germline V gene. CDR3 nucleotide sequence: TGCGCCAGCAGCTCCACGACTAGCGAGACAGATACGCAGTATTTT. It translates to CASSSTTSETDTQYF.

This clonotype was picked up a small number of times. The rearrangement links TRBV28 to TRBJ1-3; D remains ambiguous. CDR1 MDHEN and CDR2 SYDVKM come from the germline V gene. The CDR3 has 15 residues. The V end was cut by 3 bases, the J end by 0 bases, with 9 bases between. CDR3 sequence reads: CASSLWLSSGNTIYF. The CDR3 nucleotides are TGTGCCAGCAGTTTGTGGCTGAGCTCTGGAAACACCATATATTTT.

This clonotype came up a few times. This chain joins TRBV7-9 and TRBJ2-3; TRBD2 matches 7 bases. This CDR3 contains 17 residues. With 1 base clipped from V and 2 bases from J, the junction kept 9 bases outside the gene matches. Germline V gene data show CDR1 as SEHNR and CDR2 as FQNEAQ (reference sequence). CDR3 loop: CASSLGLSGKITDTQYF. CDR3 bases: TGTGCCAGCAGCTTAGGGCTGAGCGGGAAAATCACAGATACGCAGTATTTT.

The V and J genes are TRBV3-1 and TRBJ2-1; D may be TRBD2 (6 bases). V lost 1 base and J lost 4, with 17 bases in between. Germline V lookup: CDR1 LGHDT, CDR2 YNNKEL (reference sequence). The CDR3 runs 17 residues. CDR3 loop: CASSQGPTGVWYNEQFF. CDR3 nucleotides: TGTGCCAGCAGCCAAGGACCCACGGGGGTATGGTACAATGAGCAGTTCTTC.

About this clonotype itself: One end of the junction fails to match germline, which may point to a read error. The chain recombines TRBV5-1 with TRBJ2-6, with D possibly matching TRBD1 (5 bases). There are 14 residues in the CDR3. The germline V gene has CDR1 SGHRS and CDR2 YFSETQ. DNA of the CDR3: TGCGCCAGCAGCTTTAAGACTGGGGCCAACGTCCCGACTTTC. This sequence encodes CASSFKTGANVPTF.

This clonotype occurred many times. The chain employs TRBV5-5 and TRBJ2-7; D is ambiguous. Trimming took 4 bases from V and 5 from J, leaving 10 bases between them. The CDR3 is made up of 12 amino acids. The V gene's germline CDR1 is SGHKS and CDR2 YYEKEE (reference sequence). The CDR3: CASSRARDEQYF. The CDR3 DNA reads TGTGCCAGCAGCCGAGCTCGGGACGAGCAGTACTTC.

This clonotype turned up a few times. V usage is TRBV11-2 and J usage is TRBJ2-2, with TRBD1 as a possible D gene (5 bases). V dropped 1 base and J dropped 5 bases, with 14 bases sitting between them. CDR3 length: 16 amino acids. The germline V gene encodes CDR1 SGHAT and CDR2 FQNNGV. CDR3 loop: CASSLVGRYRTGELFF. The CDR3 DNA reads TGTGCCAGCAGCTTAGTGGGGCGGTATCGGACCGGGGAGCTGTTTTTT.

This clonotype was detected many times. The CDR3 is CASRRESYNEQFF. The CDR3 DNA reads TGCGCCAGCAGGCGGGAGTCCTACAATGAGCAGTTCTTC. The chain couples TRBV5-1 to TRBJ2-1; 7 bases line up with TRBD2. The trim removed 5 bases at V and 1 base at J, leaving 0 bases unmatched. Germline V gene lookup returns CDR1 SGHRS and CDR2 YFSETQ. The CDR3 consists of 13 residues.

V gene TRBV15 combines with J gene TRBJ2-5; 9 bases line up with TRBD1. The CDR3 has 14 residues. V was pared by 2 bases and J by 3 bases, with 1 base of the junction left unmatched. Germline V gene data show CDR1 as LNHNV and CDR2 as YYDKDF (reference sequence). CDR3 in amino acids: CATSRRTGEETQYF. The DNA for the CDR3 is TGTGCCACCAGCAGAAGGACAGGGGAAGAGACCCAGTACTTC.

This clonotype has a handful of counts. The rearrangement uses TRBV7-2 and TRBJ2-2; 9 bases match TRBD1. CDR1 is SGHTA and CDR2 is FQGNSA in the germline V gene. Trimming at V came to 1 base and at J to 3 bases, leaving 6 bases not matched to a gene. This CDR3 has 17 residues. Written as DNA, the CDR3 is TGTGCCAGCAGCTTAGGGGCTAGGACAGGGGACACCGGGGAGCTGTTTTTT. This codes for CASSLGARTGDTGELFF.

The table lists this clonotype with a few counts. CDR3 coding DNA: TGTGCCAGCAGCCAAGCGCTAGCGGGAGGTGGTAGCACAGATACGCAGTATTTT. As protein: CASSQALAGGGSTDTQYF. This chain links TRBV3-1 with TRBJ2-3, with 11 nucleotides matching TRBD2. Per germline, CDR1 LGHDT and CDR2 YNNKEL (reference sequence). The CDR3 spans 18 residues. V trimming: 1 base; J trimming: 0 bases; junction bases outside the gene matches: 6.

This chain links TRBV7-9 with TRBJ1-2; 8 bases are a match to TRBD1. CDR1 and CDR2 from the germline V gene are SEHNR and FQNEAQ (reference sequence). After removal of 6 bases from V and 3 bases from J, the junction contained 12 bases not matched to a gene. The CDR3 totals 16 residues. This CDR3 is CASSSLCGQGDYGYTF. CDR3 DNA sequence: TGTGCCAGCAGTTCACTCTGTGGACAGGGCGACTATGGCTACACCTTC. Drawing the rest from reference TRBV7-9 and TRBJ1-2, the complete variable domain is DTGVSQNPRHKITKRGQNVTFRCDPISEHNRLYWYRQTLGQGPEFLTYFQNEAQLEKSRLLSDRFSAERPKGSFSTLEIQRTEQGDSAMYLCASSSLCGQGDYGYTFGSGTRLTVV.

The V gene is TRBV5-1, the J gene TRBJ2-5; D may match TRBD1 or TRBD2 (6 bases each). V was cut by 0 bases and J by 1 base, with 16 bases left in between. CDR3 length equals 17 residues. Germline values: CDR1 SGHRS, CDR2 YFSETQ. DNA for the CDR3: TGCGCCAGCAGCTTGGCCACGGGGGCCGTCTTCCAAGAGACCCAGTACTTC. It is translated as CASSLATGAVFQETQYF.

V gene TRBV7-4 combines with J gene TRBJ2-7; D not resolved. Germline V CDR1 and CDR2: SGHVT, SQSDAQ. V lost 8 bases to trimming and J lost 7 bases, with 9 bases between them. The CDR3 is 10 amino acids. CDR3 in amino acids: CASPLREQYF. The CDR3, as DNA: TGTGCCAGCCCCCTCCGGGAGCAGTACTTC. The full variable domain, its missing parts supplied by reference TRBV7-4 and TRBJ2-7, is GAGVSQSPRYKVAKRGRDVALRCDSISGHVTLYWYRQTLGQGSEVLTYSQSDAQRDKSGRPSGRFSAERPERSVSTLKIQRTEQGDSAVYLCASPLREQYFGPGTRLTVT.

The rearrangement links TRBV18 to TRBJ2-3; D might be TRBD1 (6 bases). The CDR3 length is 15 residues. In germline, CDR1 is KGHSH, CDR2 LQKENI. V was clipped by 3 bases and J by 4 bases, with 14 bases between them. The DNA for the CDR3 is TGTGCCAGCTCACCTAGACAGGTGGACGCAGATACGCAGTATTTT. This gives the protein CASSPRQVDADTQYF.

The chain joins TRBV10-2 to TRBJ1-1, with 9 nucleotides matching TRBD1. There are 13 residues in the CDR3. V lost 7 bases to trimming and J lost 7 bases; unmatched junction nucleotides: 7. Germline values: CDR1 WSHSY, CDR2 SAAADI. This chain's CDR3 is CASKFTGGFEAFF. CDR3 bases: TGCGCCAGCAAGTTTACAGGGGGCTTTGAAGCTTTCTTT.